This record covers a single TCR beta chain. This table comes from immunoSEQ multiplex PCR, and its TCRdb copy is limited to in-frame clones, with some not included. The data show 68,000 or so clones, with around 90% seen just once and roughly 3.1% held by the top ten. These data come from a study of cytomegalovirus exposure and HLA in healthy donors. CDR1 and CDR2 from the germline V gene are LNHDA and SQIVND (reference sequence). The V end was cut by 5 bases, the J end by 1 base, with 8 bases between. The length of the CDR3 is 13 residues. Sequencing was performed on PBMCs. The source of this sequence is a man between 18 and 35 years old in good health and CMV-seronegative. The V and J genes are TRBV19 and TRBJ1-2, with D perhaps matching TRBD1 (6 bases). The CDR3 DNA is TGTGCCAGTAGTCGGACAGTTAACTATGGCTACACCTTC. Protein sequence: CASSRTVNYGYTF. The full variable domain, its missing parts supplied by reference TRBV19 and TRBJ1-2, is DGGITQSPKYLFRKEGQNVTLSCEQNLNHDAMYWYRQDPGQGLRLIYYSQIVNDFQKGDIAEGYSVSREKKESFPLTVTSAQKNPTAFYLCASSRTVNYGYTFGSGTRLTVV.